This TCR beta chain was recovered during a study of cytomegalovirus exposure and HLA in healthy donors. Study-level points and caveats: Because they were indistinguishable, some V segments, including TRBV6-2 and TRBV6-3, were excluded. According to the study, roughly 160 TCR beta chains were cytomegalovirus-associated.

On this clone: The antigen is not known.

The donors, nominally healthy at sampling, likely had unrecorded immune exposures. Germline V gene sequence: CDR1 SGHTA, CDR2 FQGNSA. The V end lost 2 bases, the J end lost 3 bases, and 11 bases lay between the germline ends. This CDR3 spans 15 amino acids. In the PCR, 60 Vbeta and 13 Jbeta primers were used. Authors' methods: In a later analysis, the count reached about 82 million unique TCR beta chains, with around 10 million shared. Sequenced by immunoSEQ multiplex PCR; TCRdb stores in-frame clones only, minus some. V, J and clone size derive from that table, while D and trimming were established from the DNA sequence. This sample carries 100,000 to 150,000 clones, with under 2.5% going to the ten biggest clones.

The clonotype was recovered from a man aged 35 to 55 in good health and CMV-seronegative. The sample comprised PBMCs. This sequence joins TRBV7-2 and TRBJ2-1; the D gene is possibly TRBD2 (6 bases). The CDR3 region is CASSLNSGLYNEQFF. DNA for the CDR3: TGTGCCAGCAGCTTAAATAGCGGCCTCTACAATGAGCAGTTCTTC.